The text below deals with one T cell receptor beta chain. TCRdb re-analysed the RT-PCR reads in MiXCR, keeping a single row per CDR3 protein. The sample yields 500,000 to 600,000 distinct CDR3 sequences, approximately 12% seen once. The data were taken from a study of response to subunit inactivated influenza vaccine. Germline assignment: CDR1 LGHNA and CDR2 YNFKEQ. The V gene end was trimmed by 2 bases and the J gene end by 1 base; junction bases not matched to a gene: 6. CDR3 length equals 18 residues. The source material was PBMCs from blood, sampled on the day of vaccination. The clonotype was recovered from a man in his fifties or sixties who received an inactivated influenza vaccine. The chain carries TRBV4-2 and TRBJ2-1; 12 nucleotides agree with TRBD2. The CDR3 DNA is TGTGCCAGCAGCCAAACAGTACTAGCGGGGGGATCCTACAATGAGCAGTTCTTC. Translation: CASSQTVLAGGSYNEQFF.